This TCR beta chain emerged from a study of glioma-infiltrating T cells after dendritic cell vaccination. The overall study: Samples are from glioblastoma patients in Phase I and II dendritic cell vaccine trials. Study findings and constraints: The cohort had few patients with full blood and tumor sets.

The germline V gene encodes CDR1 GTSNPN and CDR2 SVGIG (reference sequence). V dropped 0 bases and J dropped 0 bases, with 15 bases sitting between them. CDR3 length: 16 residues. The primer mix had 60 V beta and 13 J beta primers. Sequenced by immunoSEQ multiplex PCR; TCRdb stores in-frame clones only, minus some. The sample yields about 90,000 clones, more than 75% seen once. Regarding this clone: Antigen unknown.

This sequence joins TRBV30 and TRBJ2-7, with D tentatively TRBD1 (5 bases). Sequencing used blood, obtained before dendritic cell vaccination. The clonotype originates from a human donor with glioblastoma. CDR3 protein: CAWSVKGRVGSYEQYF. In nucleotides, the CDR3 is TGTGCCTGGAGTGTAAAGGGCAGGGTGGGCTCCTACGAGCAGTACTTC.